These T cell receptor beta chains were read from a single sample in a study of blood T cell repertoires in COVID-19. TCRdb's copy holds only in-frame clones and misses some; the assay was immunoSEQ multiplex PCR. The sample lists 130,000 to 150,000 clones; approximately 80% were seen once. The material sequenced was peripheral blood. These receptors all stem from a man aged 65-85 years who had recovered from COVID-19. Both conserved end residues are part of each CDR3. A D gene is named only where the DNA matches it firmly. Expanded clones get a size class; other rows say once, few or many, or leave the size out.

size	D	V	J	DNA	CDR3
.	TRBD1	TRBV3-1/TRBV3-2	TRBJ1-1	TGTGCCAGCAGTCGGACAGGGCGCTACACTGAAGCTTTCTTT	CASSRTGRYTEAFF
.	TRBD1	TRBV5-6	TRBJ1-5	TGTGCCAGCAGCTTGACGGGACAGCAAAATCAGCCCCAGCATTTT	CASSLTGQQNQPQHF
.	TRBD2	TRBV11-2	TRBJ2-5	TGTGCCAGCAGCTTAGATGGGGTAGCGGGCCAGACCCAGTACTTC	CASSLDGVAGQTQYF
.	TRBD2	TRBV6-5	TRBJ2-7	TGTGCCAGCAGAGCCGGGACTAGCTTAGAAGAGCAGTACTTC	CASRAGTSLEEQYF
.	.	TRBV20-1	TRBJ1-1	TGCAGTGCTATCAGGGACACTGAAGCTTTCTTT	CSAIRDTEAFF
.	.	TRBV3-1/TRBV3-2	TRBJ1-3	TGTGCCAGCAGCCGAGGAAGTGAGGGTGGAAACACCATATATTTT	CASSRGSEGGNTIYF
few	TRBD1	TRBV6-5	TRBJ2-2	TGTGCCAGCAGTTTAACAGGGGGCACCGGGGAGCTGTTTTTT	CASSLTGGTGELFF
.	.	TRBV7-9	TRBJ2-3	TGTGCCAGCAGCTCCATGCTAGCGACTAGCACAGATACGCAGTATTTT	CASSSMLATSTDTQYF
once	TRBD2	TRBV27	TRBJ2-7	TGTGCCAGCAGTTTAGTGGGCGGGGGCGAGCAGTACTTC	CASSLVGGGEQYF
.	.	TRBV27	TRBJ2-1	TGTGCCAGCAGTAGCCGAACCCGTCATTACAATGAGCAGTTCTTC	CASSSRTRHYNEQFF
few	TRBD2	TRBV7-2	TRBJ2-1	TGTGCCAGCAGCTTTATCCCGGGAGGGGTTATGAACAATGAGCAGTTCTTC	CASSFIPGGVMNNEQFF
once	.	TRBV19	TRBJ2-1	TGTGCCAGTAGTATACAGGCAGGCCTCTACAATGAGCAGTTCTTC	CASSIQAGLYNEQFF
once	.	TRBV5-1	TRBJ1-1	TGCGCCAGCAGCCCGGGGGAGGGGCTCAACACTGAAGCTTTCTTT	CASSPGEGLNTEAFF
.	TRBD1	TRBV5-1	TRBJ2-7	TGCGCCAGCAGCTGGACAGGGGGGTCCTACGAGCAGTACTTC	CASSWTGGSYEQYF
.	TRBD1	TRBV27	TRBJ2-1	TGTGCCAGCGCAGGACAGGGGGCGTCCTACAATGAGCAGTTCTTC	CASAGQGASYNEQFF
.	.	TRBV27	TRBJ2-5	TGTGCCAGCAGTGTTCGACAGGACCAAGAGACCCAGTACTTC	CASSVRQDQETQYF
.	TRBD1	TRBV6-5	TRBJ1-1	TGTGCCAGCAGTCGGGGACAGGACACTGAAGCTTTCTTT	CASSRGQDTEAFF
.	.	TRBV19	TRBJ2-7	TGTGCCAGTAGTATAGCGGGAGAGGTCTACGAGCAGTACTTC	CASSIAGEVYEQYF
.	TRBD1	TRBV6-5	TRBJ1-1	TGTGCCAGCAGGGGACAGTTCCAAAGGAACACTGAAGCTTTCTTT	CASRGQFQRNTEAFF
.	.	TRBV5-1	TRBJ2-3	TGCGCCAGCAGCTCGGGGGGACAGGATTGGGATACGCAGTATTTT	CASSSGGQDWDTQYF
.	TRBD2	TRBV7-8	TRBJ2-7	TGTGCCAGCAGCTTCAACAATCACGGGAGGGGCGAGCAGTACTTC	CASSFNNHGRGEQYF